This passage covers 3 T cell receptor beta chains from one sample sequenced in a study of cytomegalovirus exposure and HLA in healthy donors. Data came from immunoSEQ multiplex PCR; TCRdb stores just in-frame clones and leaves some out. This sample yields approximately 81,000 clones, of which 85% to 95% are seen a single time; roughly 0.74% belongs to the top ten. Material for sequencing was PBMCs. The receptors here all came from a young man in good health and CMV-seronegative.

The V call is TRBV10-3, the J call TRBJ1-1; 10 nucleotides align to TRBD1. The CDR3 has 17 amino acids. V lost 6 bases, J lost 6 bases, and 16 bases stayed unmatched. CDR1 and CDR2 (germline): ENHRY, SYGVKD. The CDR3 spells CAIRGKPGQGTGAEAFF. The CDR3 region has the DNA TGTGCCATCAGGGGTAAACCGGGACAGGGGACTGGCGCTGAAGCTTTCTTT.

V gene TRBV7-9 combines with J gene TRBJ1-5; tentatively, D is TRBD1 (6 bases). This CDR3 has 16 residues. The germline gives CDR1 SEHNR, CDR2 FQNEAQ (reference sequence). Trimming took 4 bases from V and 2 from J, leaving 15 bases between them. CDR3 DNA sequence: TGTGCCAGCAGCTGGGGGTCAGGGGTCGGCAATCAGCCCCAGCATTTT. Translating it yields CASSWGSGVGNQPQHF. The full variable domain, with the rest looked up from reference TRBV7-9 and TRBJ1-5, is DTGVSQNPRHKITKRGQNVTFRCDPISEHNRLYWYRQTLGQGPEFLTYFQNEAQLEKSRLLSDRFSAERPKGSFSTLEIQRTEQGDSAMYLCASSWGSGVGNQPQHFGDGTRLSIL.

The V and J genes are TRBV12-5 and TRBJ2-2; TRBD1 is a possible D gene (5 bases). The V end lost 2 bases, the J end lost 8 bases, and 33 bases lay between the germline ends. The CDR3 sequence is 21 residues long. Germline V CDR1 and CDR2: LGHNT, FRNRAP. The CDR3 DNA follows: TGTGCTAGTGGTTTGTCCATAATTGCCCCGTCTCGGACAAAGAAGGAGGGGGAGCTGTTTTTT. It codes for CASGLSIIAPSRTKKEGELFF.